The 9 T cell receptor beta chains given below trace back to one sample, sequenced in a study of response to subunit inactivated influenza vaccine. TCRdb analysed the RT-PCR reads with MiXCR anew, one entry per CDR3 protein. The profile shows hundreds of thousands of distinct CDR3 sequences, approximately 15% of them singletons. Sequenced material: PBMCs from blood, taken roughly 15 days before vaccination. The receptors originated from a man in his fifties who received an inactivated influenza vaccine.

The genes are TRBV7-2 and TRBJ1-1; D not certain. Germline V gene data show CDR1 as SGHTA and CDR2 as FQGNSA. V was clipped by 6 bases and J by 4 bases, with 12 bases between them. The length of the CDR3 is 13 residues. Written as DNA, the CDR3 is TGTGCCAGCAGTCCGGGGAGGAGCACTGAAGCTTTCTTT. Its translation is CASSPGRSTEAFF.

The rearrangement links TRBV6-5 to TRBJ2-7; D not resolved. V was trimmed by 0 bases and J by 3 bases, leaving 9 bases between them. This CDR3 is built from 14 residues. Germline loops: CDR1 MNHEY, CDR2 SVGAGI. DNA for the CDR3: TGTGCCAGCAGTTACTCGTCCCGGCTCTACGAGCAGTACTTC. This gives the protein CASSYSSRLYEQYF.

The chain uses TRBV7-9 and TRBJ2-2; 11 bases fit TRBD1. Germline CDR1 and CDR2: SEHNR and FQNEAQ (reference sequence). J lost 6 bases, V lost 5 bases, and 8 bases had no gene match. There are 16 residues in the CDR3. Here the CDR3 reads CASSRLDRGQAGELFF. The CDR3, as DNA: TGTGCCAGCAGCCGCCTGGACAGGGGGCAAGCCGGGGAGCTGTTTTTT.

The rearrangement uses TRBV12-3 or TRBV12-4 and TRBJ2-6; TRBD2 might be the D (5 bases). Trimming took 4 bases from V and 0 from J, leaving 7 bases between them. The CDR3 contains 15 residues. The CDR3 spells CASSSLASGANVLTF. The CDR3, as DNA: TGTGCCAGCAGTTCCCTAGCCTCTGGGGCCAACGTCCTGACTTTC.

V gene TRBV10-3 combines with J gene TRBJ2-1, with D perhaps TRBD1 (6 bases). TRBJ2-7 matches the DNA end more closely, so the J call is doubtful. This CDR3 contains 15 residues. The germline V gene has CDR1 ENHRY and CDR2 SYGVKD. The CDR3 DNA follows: TGTGCCATCAGTCCCCAGGGGACGCCTTCCAATGAGCAGTACTTC. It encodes CAISPQGTPSNEQYF.

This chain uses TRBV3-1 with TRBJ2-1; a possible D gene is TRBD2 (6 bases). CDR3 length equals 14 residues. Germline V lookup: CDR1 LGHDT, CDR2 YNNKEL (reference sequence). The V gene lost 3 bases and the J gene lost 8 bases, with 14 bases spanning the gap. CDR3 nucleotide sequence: TGTGCCAGCAGCCAGACCGGACTAAACGATGAGCAGTTCTTC. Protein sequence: CASSQTGLNDEQFF.

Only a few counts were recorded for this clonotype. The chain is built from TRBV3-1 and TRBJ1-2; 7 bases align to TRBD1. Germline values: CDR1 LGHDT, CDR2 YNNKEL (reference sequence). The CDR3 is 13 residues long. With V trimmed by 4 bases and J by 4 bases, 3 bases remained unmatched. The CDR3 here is CASSLYRGYGYTF. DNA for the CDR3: TGTGCCAGCAGCCTTTACAGGGGCTATGGCTACACCTTC.

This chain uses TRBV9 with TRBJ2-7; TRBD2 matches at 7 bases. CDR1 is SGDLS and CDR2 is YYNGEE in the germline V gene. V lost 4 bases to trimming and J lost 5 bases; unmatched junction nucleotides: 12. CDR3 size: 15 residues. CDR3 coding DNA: TGTGCCAGCAGCAAAAACGCGGGAGAGGTCGACGAGCAGTACTTC. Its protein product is CASSKNAGEVDEQYF.

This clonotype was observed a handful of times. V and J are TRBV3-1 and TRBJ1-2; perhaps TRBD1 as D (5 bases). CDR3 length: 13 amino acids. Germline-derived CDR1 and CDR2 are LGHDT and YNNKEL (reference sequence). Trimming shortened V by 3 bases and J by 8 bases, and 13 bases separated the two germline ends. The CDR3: CASSQRGFGGYTF. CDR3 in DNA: TGTGCCAGCAGCCAGAGGGGCTTTGGAGGCTACACCTTC.